The 4 T cell receptor beta chains below come from one sample, sequenced in a study of blood T cells in healthy people across ages. Combining a sample-barcoded 5' primer with a J-beta primer mix, a second PCR ran for about 6 to 11 cycles. One entry per CDR3 protein, called by TCRdb with MiXCR from the 5' RACE reads. The table lists 870,000 or so distinct CDR3 sequences, 29% of them singletons. The sequenced material came from blood. These receptors were taken from a woman aged 80 or older in good health.

The V gene is TRBV15, the J gene TRBJ2-1, with D unresolved. This CDR3 comprises 13 residues. V dropped 3 bases and J dropped 8 bases, with 11 bases sitting between them. Germline V gene lookup returns CDR1 LNHNV and CDR2 YYDKDF (reference sequence). The DNA of the CDR3 is TGTGCCACCAGCAGGGACCTGCGCCATGAGCAGTTCTTC. Amino acids: CATSRDLRHEQFF. The full variable domain, completed using reference TRBV15 and TRBJ2-1, is DAMVIQNPRYQVTQFGKPVTLSCSQTLNHNVMYWYQQKSSQAPKLLFHYYDKDFNNEADTPDNFQSRRPNTSFCFLDIRSPGLGDTAMYLCATSRDLRHEQFFGPGTRLTVL.

Regarding this clonotype: This could be a read error, since a much larger clone is one nucleotide away. The chain is built from TRBV24-1 and TRBJ2-1, with D perhaps assigned TRBD1 or TRBD2 (5 bases each). The last part of the DNA fits TRBJ2-7 better; the J call may be wrong. Looked up from germline, CDR1 is KGHDR and CDR2 is SFDVKD. The CDR3 runs 16 residues. The CDR3 sequence: CATSVPAGSSYNEQYF. Here the CDR3 DNA reads TGTGCCACCAGTGTCCCGGCAGGGAGCTCCTACAATGAGCAGTACTTC.

This clonotype was recorded at least ten times. This chain joins TRBV11-2 and TRBJ2-3; tentatively, D is TRBD1 (5 bases). Germline loops: CDR1 SGHAT, CDR2 FQNNGV. The germline V and J ends were trimmed by 1 base and 1 base, with 9 bases remaining between them. The CDR3 is 15 amino acids. The CDR3 region has the DNA TGTGCCAGCAGCTTAGGACAGCGTCGCACAGATACGCAGTATTTT. Translated, it gives CASSLGQRRTDTQYF.

The rearrangement joins TRBV12-3 or TRBV12-4 to TRBJ2-5; maybe TRBD1 (5 bases). The CDR3 loop spans 14 amino acids. Trimming took off 6 bases at V and 0 bases at J, with 11 bases between the two ends. DNA of the CDR3: TGTGCCAGCAGCTCGACAGCGTACCAAGAGACCCAGTACTTC. Residues: CASSSTAYQETQYF.